These 21 T cell receptor beta chains share one sample of origin, sequenced in a study of monozygotic twins with inflammatory bowel disease. For each CDR3 protein, TCRdb gives one entry from its re-call of the 5' RACE reads, without DNA. The specimen's table records more than 300,000 distinct CDR3 sequences. Input material: blood. Every receptor here comes from a human donor with ulcerative colitis or Crohn's disease, or a healthy co-twin of an affected twin (not recorded which).

The genes are TRBV3-1 and TRBJ2-1. The CDR3 totals 13 residues. Germline CDR1 is LGHDT and CDR2 is YNNKEL (reference sequence). CDR3: CASSQDYNDEQFF.

The V call is TRBV27, the J call TRBJ2-3. Looked up from germline, CDR1 is MNHEY and CDR2 is SMNVEV (reference sequence). The CDR3 has 15 amino acids. The CDR3 loop reads CASSLAVGYTDTQYF.

This sequence joins TRBV27 and TRBJ2-5. In germline, CDR1 is MNHEY, CDR2 SMNVEV (reference sequence). The CDR3 runs 15 residues. Here the CDR3 reads CASEVIVGIEETQYF.

The chain carries TRBV4-2 and TRBJ2-3; TCRdb names TRBD2, which stays unverified in the absence of DNA. Germline CDR1 is LGHNA and CDR2 is YNFKEQ. CDR3 length: 20 amino acids. CDR3 region: CASSQVIAGGEVVGRDTQYF.

The gene calls are TRBV20-1 and TRBJ1-4; TCRdb's D call of TRBD1 is untestable without DNA. The CDR3 loop spans 14 amino acids. In germline, CDR1 is DFQATT, CDR2 SNEGSKA (reference sequence). CDR3 sequence: CSATDRGTNEKLFF.

The V call is TRBV4-3, the J call TRBJ2-2; the TCRdb call, TRBD1, lacks DNA for checking. Germline V gene data show CDR1 as LGHNA and CDR2 as YSLEER. This CDR3 is 16 amino acids long. The CDR3: CASSQGTGGYTGELFF.

The chain carries TRBV11-2 and TRBJ2-7; TCRdb reports TRBD2, a call that lacks DNA to check it against. Germline CDR1 is SGHAT and CDR2 is FQNNGV. The CDR3 contains 18 residues. CDR3 region: CASSSILGLAGKDYEQYF.

The chain couples TRBV4-3 to TRBJ2-7; with no DNA, the TCRdb D assignment of TRBD1 cannot be verified. CDR3 length: 15 amino acids. Germline V gene lookup returns CDR1 LGHNA and CDR2 YSLEER. The CDR3 region is CASSQGAGQDYEQYF.

The chain recombines TRBV6-2 or TRBV6-3 with TRBJ1-1. This CDR3 has 13 residues. Looked up from germline, CDR1 is MNHEY and CDR2 is SVGEGT. The CDR3 reads CASSYVGRAEAFF.

V and J are TRBV12-3 or TRBV12-4 and TRBJ1-5; the D call of TRBD1 rests on TCRdb alone, since no DNA is present to check it. The CDR3 loop spans 15 amino acids. The CDR3: CASSQYRGIVQPQHF.

The V gene is TRBV5-1, the J gene TRBJ1-4. CDR3 length: 17 amino acids. Germline V lookup: CDR1 SGHRS, CDR2 YFSETQ. The chain's CDR3 is CASSEQPAGATNEKLFF.

V and J are TRBV2 and TRBJ2-7; TCRdb picks TRBD1, but there is no DNA to check that call. The V gene's germline CDR1 is SNHLY and CDR2 FYNNEI. The CDR3 runs to 13 residues. CDR3 sequence: CATTGTGAYEQYF.

This chain links TRBV20-1 with TRBJ1-6. The germline V gene encodes CDR1 DFQATT and CDR2 SNEGSKA (reference sequence). The CDR3 is 13 amino acids. The CDR3 protein is CSAQGDYNSPLHF.

The rearrangement joins TRBV20-1 to TRBJ2-5. Germline CDR1 DFQATT, CDR2 SNEGSKA (reference sequence). The CDR3 consists of 15 residues. This chain's CDR3 is CSARDGGDHKETQYF.

The chain joins TRBV20-1 to TRBJ1-2. This CDR3 is 14 amino acids long. CDR1 DFQATT and CDR2 SNEGSKA come from the germline V gene (reference sequence). CDR3 region: CSEVRVTLPRGYTF.

The CDR3 here is CASSQASPGQGRITEAFF. The chain is built from TRBV4-3 and TRBJ1-1; TCRdb lists TRBD1, though no DNA is available to test this call. This CDR3 contains 18 residues. From germline, CDR1 is LGHNA and CDR2 YSLEER.

The CDR3 region is CASLGTYNEQFF. J is TRBJ2-1 and V is TRBV4-1. The CDR3 sequence is 12 residues long. Germline V gene data show CDR1 as MGHRA and CDR2 as YSYEKL.

The chain employs TRBV7-8 and TRBJ2-7; TCRdb reports TRBD2, a call that lacks DNA to check it against. Per the germline V gene, CDR1 is SGHVS and CDR2 is FQNEAQ. This CDR3 has 14 residues. The CDR3 is CASSWSGYLDDAYF.

The chain has TRBV24-1 and TRBJ2-3; no DNA is available, so the TRBD2 call from TCRdb remains unchecked. This CDR3 contains 14 residues. Germline-derived CDR1 and CDR2 are KGHDR and SFDVKD. The CDR3 loop is CATSGGLITDTQYF.

The V and J genes are TRBV2 and TRBJ2-7; TCRdb names TRBD2, which stays unverified in the absence of DNA. Germline V CDR1 and CDR2: SNHLY, FYNNEI. The CDR3 contains 13 residues. The CDR3 loop is CASVAGASYEQYF.

The V gene is TRBV20-1, the J gene TRBJ2-1; the TRBD1 assignment by TCRdb is unverifiable without DNA. From germline, CDR1 is DFQATT and CDR2 SNEGSKA (reference sequence). The CDR3 is made up of 14 amino acids. This chain's CDR3 is CSARDGRRLDEQFF.